The sample holds a few counts of the clone carrying this TCR beta chain. The V and J ends lost 9 bases and 7 bases respectively, with 21 bases between them. This CDR3 is 15 amino acids long. Germline CDR1 is SNHLY and CDR2 is FYNNEI. This sample stems from a study of identical twins. Template switching supplied a universal primer site; unique molecular identifiers were carried on the cDNA. From the 5' RACE reads, TCRdb called clonotypes with MiXCR, one entry per CDR3 protein. The sample records more than 400,000 distinct CDR3 sequences, around 15% being singletons. This sample was also put to use in a study of yellow fever vaccine responses in identical twins.

Sequencing was performed on CD4+ T cells sorted from blood. J is TRBJ2-2 and V is TRBV2; TRBD1 or TRBD2 may be the D gene (5 bases each). The source of this sequence is a woman aged 18-29 years in good health. CDR3: CARGTNPNSGGELFF. Here the CDR3 DNA reads TGTGCCAGGGGGACGAACCCGAACAGTGGCGGGGAGCTGTTTTTT.